This T cell receptor (beta chain) was sequenced during a study of OX40 agonist ivuxolimab in advanced cancers. Study-wide points: More expanded clones were found, on average, in CD8+ than in CD4+ T cells. Low clonal expansion, among the lowest seen, marked partial responders at 0.1-3.0 mg/kg.

Trimming cost V 3 bases and J 3 bases, with 10 bases left between them. Germline values: CDR1 SGHTA, CDR2 FQGNSA. The CDR3 is 14 residues long. Only a few counts were recorded for this clone. As yet, its antigen is unknown. In the same sample, other DNA sequences code for this CDR3. Assay: immunoSEQ multiplex PCR; the TCRdb copy retains only in-frame clones and omits some. The sample carries approximately 30,000 clones, about 80% recorded once. The V gene is TRBV7-2, the J gene TRBJ2-3; no firm D call. The receptor's source is an adult with an advanced solid tumor such as melanoma, head and neck, liver or kidney cancer. Sequenced here: CD4+ or CD8+ T cells sorted from blood, sampled in a trial of the OX40 agonist ivuxolimab. The CDR3 spells CASSLPARTDTQYF. The CDR3 DNA sequence: TGTGCCAGCAGCTTGCCAGCTAGGACAGATACGCAGTATTTT.